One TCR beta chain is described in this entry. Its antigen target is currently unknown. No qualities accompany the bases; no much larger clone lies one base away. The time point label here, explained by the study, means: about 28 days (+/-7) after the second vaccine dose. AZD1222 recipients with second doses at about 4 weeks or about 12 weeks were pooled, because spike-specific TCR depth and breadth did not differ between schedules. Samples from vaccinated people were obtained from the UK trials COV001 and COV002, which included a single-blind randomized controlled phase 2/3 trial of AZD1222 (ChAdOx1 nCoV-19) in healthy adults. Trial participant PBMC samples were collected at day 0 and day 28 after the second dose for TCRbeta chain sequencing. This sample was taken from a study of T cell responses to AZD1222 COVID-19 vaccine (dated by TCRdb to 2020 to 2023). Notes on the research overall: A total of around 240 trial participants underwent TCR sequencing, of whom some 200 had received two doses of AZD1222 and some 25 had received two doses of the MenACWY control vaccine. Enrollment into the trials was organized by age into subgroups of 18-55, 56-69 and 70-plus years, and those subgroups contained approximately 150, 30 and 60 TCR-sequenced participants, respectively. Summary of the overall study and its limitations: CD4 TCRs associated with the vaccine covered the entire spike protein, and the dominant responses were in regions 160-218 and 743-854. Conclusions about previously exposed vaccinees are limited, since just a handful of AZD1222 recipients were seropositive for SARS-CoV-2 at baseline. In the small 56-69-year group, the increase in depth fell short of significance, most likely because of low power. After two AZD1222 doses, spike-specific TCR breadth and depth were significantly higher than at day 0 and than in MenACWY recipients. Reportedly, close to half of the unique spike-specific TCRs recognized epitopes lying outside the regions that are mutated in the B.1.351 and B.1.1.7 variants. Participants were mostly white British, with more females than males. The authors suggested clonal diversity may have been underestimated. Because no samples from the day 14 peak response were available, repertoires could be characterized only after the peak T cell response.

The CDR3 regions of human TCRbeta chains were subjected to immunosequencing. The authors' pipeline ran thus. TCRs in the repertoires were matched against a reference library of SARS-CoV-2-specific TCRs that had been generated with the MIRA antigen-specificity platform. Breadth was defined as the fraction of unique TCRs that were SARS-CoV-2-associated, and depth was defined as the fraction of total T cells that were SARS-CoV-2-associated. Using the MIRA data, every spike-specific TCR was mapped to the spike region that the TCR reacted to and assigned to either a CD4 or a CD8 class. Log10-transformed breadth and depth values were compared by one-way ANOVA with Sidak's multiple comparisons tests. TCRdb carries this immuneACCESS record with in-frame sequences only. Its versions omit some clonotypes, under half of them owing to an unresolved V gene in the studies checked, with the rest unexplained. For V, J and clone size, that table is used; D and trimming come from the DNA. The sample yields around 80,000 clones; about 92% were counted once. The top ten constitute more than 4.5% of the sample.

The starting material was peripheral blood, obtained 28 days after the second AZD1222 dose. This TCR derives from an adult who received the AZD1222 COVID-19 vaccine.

The nucleotide sequence reads as follows: TGTGCCAGTAGTATTTTAAGGCGAACGAACACCGGGGAGCTGTTTTTT. Translated, it gives CASSILRRTNTGELFF. The chain links TRBV19 with TRBJ2-2; the D gene is unclear. The cysteine opens and the phenylalanine closes a CDR3 of 16 amino acids. Here the CDR3 DNA is all that survives: 48 bases in frame from base 1. CDR1 and CDR2, per the germline V gene (reference sequence), are LNHDA and SQIVND. Cut back by 3 bases and 0 bases, the V and J ends lie 11 bases apart.